This paragraph covers one TCR beta chain sequence. Its antigen remains unidentified. With V trimmed by 0 bases and J by 4 bases, 7 bases remained unmatched. Germline CDR1 is SGHAT and CDR2 is FQNNGV. The CDR3 extends over 16 amino acids. The data were taken from a study of T-cell memory formation after mild COVID-19. General observations from the study: Memory from before infection featured some responding clones, which suggests cross-reactive memory joined. Of the contracting clones, CD4+ ones lay mainly in CM and EM, and CD8+ ones in EMRA.

cDNA libraries for TCR alpha and TCR beta, carrying sample barcodes and UMIs, came from 5'RACE with constant-segment primers. Each CDR3 protein gets one entry after TCRdb re-called the 5' RACE reads with MiXCR. The sample lists around 300,000 distinct CDR3 sequences, roughly 13% occurring once. J is TRBJ2-3 and V is TRBV11-2; 7 positions match TRBD2. The TCR was taken from a man younger than 35 who had mild COVID-19 (a few samples of this study predate the infection). Cell type and time point are not known. Material: PBMCs or a T cell subset sorted from them (not recorded which). CDR3 bases: TGTGCCAGCAGCTTAGATCTTTGGGGGGGTGCAGATACGCAGTATTTT. It encodes CASSLDLWGGADTQYF. The full variable domain, completed using reference TRBV11-2 and TRBJ2-3, is EAGVAQSPRYKIIEKRQSVAFWCNPISGHATLYWYQQILGQGPKLLIQFQNNGVVDDSQLPKDRFSAERLKGVDSTLKIQPAKLEDSAVYLCASSLDLWGGADTQYFGPGTRLTVL.